A single sample gave rise to the 29 T cell receptor beta chains below, sequenced in a study of blood T cell repertoires in COVID-19. The repertoire was sequenced with immunoSEQ multiplex PCR; TCRdb's copy has only in-frame clones and lacks some. The repertoire consists of fewer than 100,000 clones, with more than 75% occurring once and the leading ten covering approximately 24%. Sequenced input: peripheral blood. All receptors come from a human donor in a cohort sampled during active COVID-19.

The DNA of the CDR3 is TGTGCCAGCAGTCCGGGGACAGGGGGCTACGAGCAGTACTTC. Protein sequence: CASSPGTGGYEQYF. This rearrangement joins TRBV28 to TRBJ2-7, with 11 nucleotides matching TRBD1. The CDR3 spans 14 residues. Trimming took 5 bases from V and 3 from J; bases not matched to a gene: 3. Germline V CDR1 and CDR2: MDHEN, SYDVKM.

The chain carries TRBV5-3 and TRBJ2-5, with D possibly TRBD1 on 6 matching bases. Being an ORF, TRBV5-3 has a function that is uncertain. The CDR3 runs to 14 residues. The germline V and J ends were trimmed by 4 bases and 2 bases, with 12 bases remaining between them. This chain's CDR3 is CARSATGKQETQYF. CDR3 DNA sequence: TGTGCCAGAAGCGCGACAGGTAAACAAGAGACCCAGTACTTC.

The chain carries TRBV28 and TRBJ2-1; perhaps TRBD2 as D (5 bases). This CDR3 has 14 amino acids. Germline loops: CDR1 MDHEN, CDR2 SYDVKM. The V end was cut by 7 bases, the J end by 2 bases, with 12 bases between. DNA of the CDR3: TGTGCCAGCAAGTCCGGGATCCCCTACAATGAGCAGTTCTTC. Its protein product is CASKSGIPYNEQFF.

This clone showed up just once. This chain links TRBV19 with TRBJ2-3; 13 bases are shared with TRBD2. The CDR3 is 16 residues long. The germline V gene encodes CDR1 LNHDA and CDR2 SQIVND (reference sequence). Unmatched junction bases numbered 7, after V lost 5 bases and J lost 5 bases. The CDR3 bases are TGTGCCAGTAGTGATACTAGCGGGAGGGCCCAAGATACGCAGTATTTT. This codes for CASSDTSGRAQDTQYF.

V and J are TRBV11-3 and TRBJ2-2, with TRBD2 identical over 7 bases. Per the germline V gene, CDR1 is SGHNT and CDR2 is YENEEA. Germline trimming cut 3 bases from V and 5 bases from J; bases unmatched to any gene: 9. The CDR3 extends over 16 amino acids. CDR3 region: CASSFNTGGGTGELFF. The CDR3 DNA sequence: TGTGCCAGCAGCTTCAACACGGGCGGGGGAACCGGGGAGCTGTTTTTT.

This clone was detected only a few times. CDR3 in amino acids: CASSFRGENTEAFF. CDR3 in DNA: TGTGCCAGCAGTTTTCGGGGGGAGAACACTGAAGCTTTCTTT. The chain combines TRBV27 with TRBJ1-1, with a weak D call TRBD1 (5 bases). Trimming removed 3 bases from V and 1 base from J, with 9 bases in between. Germline loops: CDR1 MNHEY, CDR2 SMNVEV (reference sequence). The CDR3 is made up of 14 amino acids.

This chain connects TRBV7-3 to TRBJ2-7; 9 bases align to TRBD1. Trimming removed 5 bases from V and 5 bases from J; junction bases left unmatched: 10. Germline V gene data show CDR1 as SGHTA and CDR2 as FQGTGA. The CDR3 is 15 residues long. DNA for the CDR3: TGTGCCAGCAGCCCAACCGGGACAGGGTCGGACGAGCAGTACTTC. Translation: CASSPTGTGSDEQYF.

The chain has TRBV18 and TRBJ2-5; weak D call: TRBD2 (5 bases). The CDR3 covers 12 residues. Trimming took 5 bases from V and 5 from J, leaving 9 bases between them. Germline assignment: CDR1 KGHSH and CDR2 LQKENI. CDR3 sequence reads: CASSATGETQYF. The CDR3 DNA reads TGTGCCAGCTCAGCCACGGGGGAGACCCAGTACTTC.

The chain carries TRBV11-3 and TRBJ2-1, with no clear D. V lost 3 bases and J 9 bases, leaving 15 bases between the germline ends. Germline V gives CDR1 SGHNT, CDR2 YENEEA. This CDR3 is 14 amino acids long. The CDR3 region has the DNA TGTGCCAGCAGCTTCACTTCCCAGGCCGGTGAGCAGTTCTTC. Translation gives CASSFTSQAGEQFF.

The rearrangement uses TRBV5-4 and TRBJ1-2; 8 bases agree with TRBD1. The V segment lost 3 bases and the J segment 4 bases; nucleotides outside the gene matches: 5. CDR1 and CDR2 (germline): SGHNT, YYREEE (reference sequence). This CDR3 is 14 amino acids long. DNA for the CDR3: TGTGCCAGCAGCTCCGGGACAGGACCCTATGGCTACACCTTC. It translates to CASSSGTGPYGYTF.

This chain joins TRBV19 and TRBJ2-2, with a weak D call TRBD1 (5 bases). Germline values: CDR1 LNHDA, CDR2 SQIVND (reference sequence). CDR3 size: 15 residues. The ends were cut back, 3 bases at V and 2 bases at J, with 10 bases in the middle. The CDR3: CASSISTANTGELFF. The CDR3 coding sequence is TGTGCCAGTAGTATTTCGACAGCTAACACCGGGGAGCTGTTTTTT.

V is TRBV20-1 and J is TRBJ2-1; D gene ambiguous. The length of the CDR3 is 11 residues. CDR1 and CDR2 (germline): DFQATT, SNEGSKA (reference sequence). CDR3 sequence (DNA): TGCAGCCAGGCTTATGACAATGAGCAGTTCTTC. Translating gives CSQAYDNEQFF.

V is TRBV18 and J is TRBJ2-1; D remains ambiguous. Trimming took 4 bases from V and 5 from J, leaving 12 bases between them. Germline CDR1 and CDR2: KGHSH and LQKENI. CDR3 length: 14 residues. The CDR3 loop is CASSLVAVNNEQFF. The CDR3 DNA follows: TGTGCCAGCTCACTCGTCGCAGTCAACAATGAGCAGTTCTTC.

In its sample, this clone was seen once. The chain uses TRBV28 and TRBJ1-1; TRBD1 is a possible D gene (5 bases). The CDR3 runs to 14 residues. V gave up 6 bases and J gave up 1 base, with 12 bases separating them. Germline CDR1 MDHEN, CDR2 SYDVKM. The CDR3 spells CASSSGYANTEAFF. CDR3 bases: TGTGCCAGCAGCTCAGGGTACGCGAACACTGAAGCTTTCTTT. Drawing the rest from reference TRBV28 and TRBJ1-1, the complete variable domain is DVKVTQSSRYLVKRTGEKVFLECVQDMDHENMFWYRQDPGLGLRLIYFSYDVKMKEKGDIPEGYSVSREKKERFSLILESASTNQTSMYLCASSSGYANTEAFFGQGTRLTVV.

The J gene is TRBJ2-4, the V gene TRBV7-3; the D gene is possibly TRBD1 (5 bases). This CDR3 contains 13 residues. CDR1 and CDR2 from the germline V gene are SGHTA and FQGTGA. Trimming shortened V by 2 bases and J by 5 bases, and 7 bases separated the two germline ends. The CDR3 sequence: CASSLGAQNIQYF. CDR3 DNA sequence: TGTGCCAGCAGCTTAGGGGCCCAAAACATTCAGTACTTC.

The chain combines TRBV7-3 with TRBJ2-1; 13 positions agree with TRBD2. V shed 5 bases and J 8 bases; nucleotides not matched to a gene: 9. This CDR3 comprises 16 residues. Germline V gene lookup returns CDR1 SGHTA and CDR2 FQGTGA. The CDR3 nucleotides read TGTGCCAGCAGCAAAAGGACTAGCGGGAGAGGGGATGAGCAGTTCTTC. This encodes CASSKRTSGRGDEQFF.

This clone turned up a few times. The rearrangement uses TRBV28 and TRBJ1-6; the match to TRBD1 covers 7 bases. Germline CDR1 is MDHEN and CDR2 is SYDVKM. The CDR3 extends over 12 amino acids. As DNA, the CDR3 is TGTGCTTCGGCGGGACAGAATTCACCCCTCCACTTT. Amino acid sequence: CASAGQNSPLHF.

The chain uses TRBV5-1 and TRBJ2-7, with 9 bases aligning to TRBD1. The CDR3 spans 14 residues. V lost 2 bases to trimming and J lost 5 bases; unmatched junction nucleotides: 5. Germline CDR1 is SGHRS and CDR2 is YFSETQ. The CDR3 DNA reads TGCGCCAGCAGCTTACAGGGGGCTGGGGACGAGCAGTACTTC. Translated, it gives CASSLQGAGDEQYF. Combining the CDR3 with reference TRBV5-1 and TRBJ2-7 gives the whole variable domain KAGVTQTPRYLIKTRGQQVTLSCSPISGHRSVSWYQQTPGQGLQFLFEYFSETQRNKGNFPGRFSGRQFSNSRSEMNVSTLELGDSALYLCASSLQGAGDEQYFGPGTRLTVT.

This sequence joins TRBV25-1 and TRBJ1-1, with 10 bases identical to TRBD1. Germline V CDR1 and CDR2: MGHDK, SYGVNS. CDR3 length: 17 residues. V was clipped by 1 base and J by 0 bases; unmatched bases: 5. In nucleotides, the CDR3 is TGTGCCAGCAGTGAATCCCGGACAGGGGGAATGAACACTGAAGCTTTCTTT. Translated: CASSESRTGGMNTEAFF.

This clone appeared a single time. V and J are TRBV3-1 (or the pseudogene TRBV3-2) and TRBJ2-3; 7 positions match TRBD1. The CDR3 runs 16 residues. In germline, CDR1 is LGHDT, CDR2 YNNKEL (reference sequence). V shed 1 base and J 3 bases; nucleotides not matched to a gene: 7. This CDR3 is CASSQVVGGGTDTQYF. DNA of the CDR3: TGTGCCAGCAGCCAAGTGGTAGGGGGCGGAACAGATACGCAGTATTTT.

A single count supports this clone. The chain combines TRBV2 with TRBJ2-3; TRBD1 matches at 8 bases. Germline V gene lookup returns CDR1 SNHLY and CDR2 FYNNEI. There are 15 residues in the CDR3. V trimming: 2 bases; J trimming: 4 bases; junction bases outside the gene matches: 5. The CDR3 nucleotides are TGTGCCAGCAGTGAACAGGGGGCGCCTGCAGATACGCAGTATTTT. Protein sequence: CASSEQGAPADTQYF.

This clone was counted a few times. This chain joins TRBV19 and TRBJ1-3; D is undetermined. Trimming removed 3 bases at V and 0 bases at J, with 12 bases between. CDR3 length: 16 residues. The germline gives CDR1 LNHDA, CDR2 SQIVND (reference sequence). DNA of the CDR3: TGTGCCAGTAGTATGGTCGGTGATCCCTCTGGAAACACCATATATTTT. It is translated as CASSMVGDPSGNTIYF.

In this sample, this clone turned up once. The CDR3 DNA sequence: TGTGCCAGCAGCTTGGGGACTTACCGAGGAGGGTATGAAAAACTGTTTTTT. Protein: CASSLGTYRGGYEKLFF. The rearrangement joins TRBV5-8 to TRBJ1-4, with D hard to call. V gave up 0 bases and J gave up 6 bases, with 18 bases separating them. The CDR3 consists of 17 residues. Germline V gene data show CDR1 as SGHTS and CDR2 as YDEGEE.

The chain joins TRBV2 to TRBJ1-1, with D maybe TRBD1 (5 bases). The length of the CDR3 is 13 residues. The germline gives CDR1 SNHLY, CDR2 FYNNEI. V was shortened by 7 bases and J by 5 bases, with 14 bases between the two germline ends. The CDR3 region has the DNA TGTGCCAGCATCACCGGGGGGGTTACTGAAGCTTTCTTT. Its translation is CASITGGVTEAFF.

In DNA, the CDR3 is TGTGCCACTCAGCGGGAGGGGGAGACCCAGTACTTC. Translation gives CATQREGETQYF. This chain uses TRBV24-1 with TRBJ2-5, with 10 bases that match TRBD2. The CDR3 runs to 12 residues. Germline lookup yields CDR1 KGHDR and CDR2 SFDVKD. V gave up 10 bases and J gave up 5 bases; unmatched junction bases: 3.

This clone was seen once. The chain combines TRBV19 with TRBJ1-5, with a weak D call TRBD1 (6 bases). Germline CDR1 reads LNHDA; CDR2 reads SQIVND (reference sequence). Trimming stripped 4 bases from V and 6 bases from J, with 10 bases between. This CDR3 is 13 amino acids long. DNA of the CDR3: TGTGCCAGTAGTACTACAGGGTTTCAGCCCCAGCATTTT. Translated, it gives CASSTTGFQPQHF.

The V call is TRBV7-6, the J call TRBJ2-5; 7 bases line up with TRBD2. V lost 5 bases to trimming and J lost 2 bases; unmatched junction nucleotides: 2. The CDR3 runs 13 residues. CDR1 and CDR2 from the germline V gene are SGHVS and FNYEAQ. This chain's CDR3 is CASSRDYQETQYF. For the CDR3, the DNA is TGTGCCAGCAGCCGGGACTATCAAGAGACCCAGTACTTC.

The chain couples TRBV10-1 to TRBJ2-1; 16 nucleotides agree with TRBD2. This CDR3 is built from 15 residues. CDR1 and CDR2 (germline): WNHNN, SYGVQD (reference sequence). V was clipped by 6 bases and J by 10 bases; unmatched bases: 6. The CDR3 loop reads CASSGTSGRAGEQFF. CDR3 in DNA: TGCGCCAGCAGCGGGACTAGCGGGAGGGCCGGGGAGCAGTTCTTC.

The chain links TRBV28 to TRBJ1-1; D is perhaps TRBD1 (5 bases). The germline CDR1 and CDR2 sequences are MDHEN and SYDVKM. Trimming stripped 6 bases from V and 7 bases from J, with 21 bases between. The CDR3 is made up of 15 amino acids. CDR3 DNA: TGTGCCAGCAGCCTTGGGTCAGGACAAGCTGGTGAAGCTTTCTTT. It is translated as CASSLGSGQAGEAFF.